The following is a T cell receptor beta chain sequence with its context. Per the original data handling: Quantification of nucleated cells was approximated via reference gene primer amplification. Clones were sequenced by immunoSEQ multiplex PCR, and TCRdb holds only the in-frame ones, with some missing. The DNA was the basis for D and trimming; V, J and clone size are from that table. The sample contains around 100,000 clones, nearly 90% of which appear only once. This sample was taken from a study of blood T cell repertoires in COVID-19. Study-level background: Sample material is recorded as cDNA or gDNA derived from T cells, B-cell-depleted T cells, or PBMCs.

The TCR comes from a man aged 50-59 years in a cohort sampled during active COVID-19. Sequencing input: peripheral blood.

CDR3 sequence (DNA): TGTGCCATCAGTGATCCGGACAGGATCTCCCCAAACTATGGCTACACCTTC. Its translation is CAISDPDRISPNYGYTF. This sequence joins TRBV10-3 and TRBJ1-2, with 7 bases identical to TRBD1. Germline trimming cut 3 bases from V and 2 bases from J; bases unmatched to any gene: 12. The CDR3 length is 17 residues. Germline V gene data show CDR1 as ENHRY and CDR2 as SYGVKD.